The TCR beta chain under discussion was sequenced for a study of somatic mutations in cytotoxic T cells in rheumatoid arthritis. Study-wide results and limits: Each of about an eighth of the 65 patients had a largest CD8+ clone that made up more than 20% of CD8+ cells. A significant difference in CD8+ T-cell clonality was not found between rheumatoid arthritis patients and age-matched healthy controls.

The sample holds a few counts of this clone. Its antigen remains unknown. The protocol was immunoSEQ multiplex PCR, while the TCRdb copy is restricted to in-frame clones and leaves out a portion. Among around 15,000 clones, 65% to 80% were seen once, and the ten largest hold around 6.7%. Trimming shortened V by 3 bases and J by 13 bases, and 10 bases separated the two germline ends. CDR3 length: 10 amino acids. Germline values: CDR1 SGDLS, CDR2 YYNGEE. This TCR came from an adult with rheumatoid arthritis. The V call is TRBV9, the J call TRBJ1-1; D is ambiguous. Sequencing was done on a sample of CD8+ T cells sorted from blood. The CDR3 spells CASSGKNLFF. As DNA, the CDR3 is TGTGCCAGCAGCGGAAAGAACCTTTTCTTT.